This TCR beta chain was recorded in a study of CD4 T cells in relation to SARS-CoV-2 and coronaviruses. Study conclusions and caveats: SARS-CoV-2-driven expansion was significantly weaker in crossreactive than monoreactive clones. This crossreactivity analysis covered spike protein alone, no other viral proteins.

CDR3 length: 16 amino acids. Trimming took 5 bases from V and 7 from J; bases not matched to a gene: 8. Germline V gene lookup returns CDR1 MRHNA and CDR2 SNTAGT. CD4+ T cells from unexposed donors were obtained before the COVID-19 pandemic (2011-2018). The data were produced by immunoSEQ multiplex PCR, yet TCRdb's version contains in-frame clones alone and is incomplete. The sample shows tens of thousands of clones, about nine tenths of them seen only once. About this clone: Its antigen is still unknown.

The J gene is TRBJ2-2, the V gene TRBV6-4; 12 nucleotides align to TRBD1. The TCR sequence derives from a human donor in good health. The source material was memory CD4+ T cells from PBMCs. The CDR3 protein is CASSIGTGGGNGELFF. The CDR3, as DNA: TGTGCCAGCAGTATCGGGACAGGGGGCGGCAACGGGGAGCTGTTTTTT.